This T cell receptor beta chain was observed in a study of T cells in Graves' hyperthyroidism and ophthalmopathy. Overall study findings and caveats: Most thyroid clonotypes expanded above 0.001 appeared in blood too.

The CDR3 length is 13 residues. Germline V gene lookup returns CDR1 ENHRY and CDR2 SYGVKD. Trimming left V 5 bases short and J 3 bases short, with 11 bases between. In patients aged 18 to 65, hyperthyroidism was newly diagnosed, with duration under 2 months. Concerning this clonotype itself: Its antigen is unknown.

The TCR beta CDR3 regions underwent amplification using RNA transcripts as the source. Researchers ran a first-round RT-PCR on the TCR CDR3 using the HTBI primer set. TCRdb fed the multiplex PCR reads into MiXCR, producing one record per CDR3 protein. This sample has some 620,000 distinct CDR3 sequences, with 16% found just once. The sample taken for sequencing was blood. This TCR was recovered from a woman aged 25 to 39 with Graves' hyperthyroidism. The rearrangement joins TRBV10-3 to TRBJ2-7, with D perhaps TRBD1 (6 bases). DNA for the CDR3: TGTGCCATCAGTACGGGACACCTCTACGAGCAGTACTTC. This sequence encodes CAISTGHLYEQYF.